Listed below are T cell receptor beta chains from one sample, sequenced in a study of control samples from healthy donors and cancer patients. Measured with immunoSEQ multiplex PCR; TCRdb has only the in-frame clones, and not every one. This table holds about 86,000 clones, less than 90% found once. The sequenced material came from PBMCs. These receptors all stem from a woman aged 50 to 65 with colorectal cancer. CDR3s include the opening cysteine and the closing phenylalanine or tryptophan. Fields, in order: clone size, D gene, J gene, V gene, CDR3 protein, CDR3 DNA. D genes are given only for firm matches. Only some rows state a clone size, as once, few, many or a class for expanded clones.

>NA|NA|TRBJ1-1|TRBV2
CASIKETQGREAFF
TGTGCCAGCATTAAAGAGACCCAGGGGAGGGAAGCTTTCTTT
>NA|NA|TRBJ1-6|TRBV18
CASSPREAGPNSPLHF
TGTGCCAGCTCACCCAGGGAGGCAGGGCCTAATTCACCCCTCCACTTT
>few|NA|TRBJ1-5|TRBV6-5
CASNALGGDNQPQHF
TGTGCCAGCAATGCCCTCGGGGGCGACAATCAGCCCCAGCATTTT
>NA|TRBD1|TRBJ2-2|TRBV3-1/TRBV3-2
CASSQVWTGWSGELFF
TGTGCCAGCAGCCAAGTGTGGACAGGGTGGTCCGGGGAGCTGTTTTTT
>NA|TRBD1|TRBJ1-1|TRBV6-6
CASSGDRGLAEAFF
TGTGCCAGCAGTGGGGACAGGGGGCTTGCTGAAGCTTTCTTT
>NA|TRBD2|TRBJ2-2|TRBV5-1
CASSLAAGGSGELFF
TGCGCCAGCAGCTTGGCCGCCGGGGGGTCCGGGGAGCTGTTTTTT
>NA|NA|TRBJ1-2|TRBV6-1
CASSVSPNTKNYGYTF
TGTGCCAGCAGTGTTAGTCCGAACACGAAAAACTATGGCTACACCTTC
>NA|NA|TRBJ2-5|TRBV19
CASSWGDPRETQYF
TGTGCCAGTAGTTGGGGGGACCCCCGGGAGACCCAGTACTTC
>NA|TRBD1|TRBJ1-1|TRBV6-5
CASSYFMTGGAEAFF
TGTGCCAGCAGTTACTTCATGACAGGGGGCGCTGAAGCTTTCTTT
>once|NA|TRBJ1-1|TRBV4-3
CASSHERANTEAFF
TGCGCCAGCAGCCACGAACGGGCCAACACTGAAGCTTTCTTT
>NA|TRBD2|TRBJ2-5|TRBV7-8
CASSPVGAGAYQETQYF
TGTGCCAGCAGCCCGGTGGGAGCGGGGGCCTACCAAGAGACCCAGTACTTC
>NA|NA|TRBJ2-4|TRBV6-5
CASSAGQTYKNIQYF
TGTGCCAGCAGCGCAGGACAGACCTACAAAAACATTCAGTACTTC
>NA|TRBD1|TRBJ1-2|TRBV7-2
CASSSVRGFNYGYTF
TGTGCCAGCAGCTCAGTCAGGGGGTTTAACTATGGCTACACCTTC